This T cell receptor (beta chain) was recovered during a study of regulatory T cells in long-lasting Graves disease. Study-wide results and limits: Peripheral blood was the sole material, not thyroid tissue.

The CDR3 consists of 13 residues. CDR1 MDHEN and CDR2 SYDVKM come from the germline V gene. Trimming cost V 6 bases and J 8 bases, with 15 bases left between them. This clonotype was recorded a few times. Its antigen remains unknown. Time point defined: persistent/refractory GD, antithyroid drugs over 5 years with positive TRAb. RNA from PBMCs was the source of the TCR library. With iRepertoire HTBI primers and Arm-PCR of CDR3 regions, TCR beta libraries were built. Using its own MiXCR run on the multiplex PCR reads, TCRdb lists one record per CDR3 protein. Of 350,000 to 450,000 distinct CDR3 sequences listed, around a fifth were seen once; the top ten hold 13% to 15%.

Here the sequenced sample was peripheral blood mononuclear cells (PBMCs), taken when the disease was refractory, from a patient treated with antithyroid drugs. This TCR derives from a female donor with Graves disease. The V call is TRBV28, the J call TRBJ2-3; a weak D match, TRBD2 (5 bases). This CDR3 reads CASSRRGIGTQYF. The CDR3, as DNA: TGTGCCAGCAGCCGGAGAGGGATCGGTACGCAGTATTTT.